These 8 T cell receptor beta chains share one sample of origin, sequenced in a study of OX40 agonist ivuxolimab in advanced cancers. Libraries were prepared by immunoSEQ multiplex PCR; TCRdb keeps only in-frame clonotypes and omits some of them. The repertoire consists of approximately 58,000 clones, with approximately 85% occurring once and the leading ten covering over 2%. Here the sequenced sample was CD4+ or CD8+ T cells sorted from blood, taken in a trial of the OX40 agonist ivuxolimab. Receptors were obtained from an adult with an advanced solid tumor such as melanoma, head and neck, liver or kidney cancer.

Points on this clone: Germline and junction disagree at one end, which may indicate a read error. The chain has TRBV7-7 and TRBJ2-1, with 8 bases aligning to TRBD1. This CDR3 is built from 14 residues. Germline lookup yields CDR1 SSHAT and CDR2 FNYEAQ (reference sequence). CDR3 nucleotides: TGTGCTAGCAGCATGACAGGGGCGTACAATGAGCAGTTCTTC. It translates to CASSMTGAYNEQFF.

The V and J genes are TRBV2 and TRBJ2-3; 7 nucleotides match TRBD2. The germline CDR1 and CDR2 sequences are SNHLY and FYNNEI. The junction had 3 bases not matched to a gene; V was cut back by 3 bases and J by 0 bases. The CDR3 consists of 15 residues. CDR3 nucleotide sequence: TGTGCCAGCAGTGAGTCTAGCGGAAGCACAGATACGCAGTATTTT. As protein: CASSESSGSTDTQYF.

This clone was detected only a few times. The chain carries TRBV6-1 and TRBJ1-1, with 9 bases matching TRBD1. Per the germline V gene, CDR1 is MNHNS and CDR2 is SASEGT. J gave up 7 bases and V 1 base, and 7 bases lay outside the gene matches. The CDR3 extends over 15 amino acids. CDR3 nucleotides: TGTGCCAGCAGTGAAGTGTCGGGACAGGGTAATGAAGCTTTCTTT. Translation: CASSEVSGQGNEAFF.

In its sample, this clone was seen a few times. The chain links TRBV15 to TRBJ2-7; D uncertain. Trimming left V 0 bases short and J 6 bases short, with 9 bases between. The CDR3 contains 13 residues. The germline V gene encodes CDR1 LNHNV and CDR2 YYDKDF (reference sequence). Here the CDR3 DNA reads TGTGCCACCAGCAGAGAGAGAGCATCCGAGCAGTACTTC. Its translation: CATSRERASEQYF.

The chain combines TRBV4-2 with TRBJ2-3; D is perhaps TRBD1 or TRBD2 (5 bases each). The CDR3 sequence is 14 residues long. With 5 bases removed from V and 4 bases from J, the gap between germline ends came to 13 bases. In germline, CDR1 is LGHNA, CDR2 YNFKEQ. The CDR3 sequence: CASSGGRISDTQYF. The CDR3 region has the DNA TGTGCCAGCAGCGGGGGACGTATTTCAGATACGCAGTATTTT.

The chain is built from TRBV14 and TRBJ2-1; D remains unclear. Germline V gene data show CDR1 as SGHDN and CDR2 as FVKESK. V was pared by 4 bases and J by 5 bases, with 9 bases between. CDR3 size: 13 residues. This CDR3 is CASSPQADNEQFF. DNA for the CDR3: TGTGCCAGCAGCCCTCAGGCGGACAATGAGCAGTTCTTC.

The chain is built from TRBV7-9 and TRBJ2-7; no firm D call. The CDR3 has 13 residues. CDR1 is SEHNR and CDR2 is FQNEAQ in the germline V gene (reference sequence). V was shortened by 4 bases and J by 4 bases, with 11 bases between the two germline ends. DNA of the CDR3: TGTGCCAGCAGCTACCAAAGGGTTTACGAGCAGTACTTC. This codes for CASSYQRVYEQYF.

The V and J genes are TRBV5-5 and TRBJ1-6, with TRBD1 as a possible D gene (5 bases). The germline V gene encodes CDR1 SGHKS and CDR2 YYEKEE (reference sequence). There are 15 residues in the CDR3. V was cut by 2 bases and J by 8 bases, with 14 bases left in between. The CDR3 sequence: CASSFSGLAYSPLHF. For the CDR3, the DNA is TGTGCCAGCAGCTTTTCAGGGTTAGCGTATTCACCCCTCCACTTT.